This TCR beta chain was captured by sequencing in a study of blood T cell repertoires in COVID-19. Across the study: The cDNA or gDNA used as material had been derived from T cells, B-cell-depleted T cells, or PBMCs.

Everyone who took part was roughly 18 to 100 years old, and they came from over 20 US areas. Germline-derived CDR1 and CDR2 are DFQATT and SNEGSKA (reference sequence). V shed 3 bases and J 5 bases; nucleotides not matched to a gene: 8. The CDR3 is 14 amino acids. Original handling: The assay estimated nucleated cells by amplifying reference gene primers. Libraries were prepared by immunoSEQ multiplex PCR; TCRdb keeps only in-frame clonotypes and omits some of them. D and trimming were read from the DNA, whereas the V and J calls and clone size are those reported in that table. The sample records under 400,000 clones, about 86% being singletons.

The source is a woman in her thirties or forties with acute COVID-19. Sequencing used PBMCs or T cells enriched from blood (not recorded which). This chain joins TRBV20-1 and TRBJ2-5; TRBD1 aligns across 8 bases. CDR3 nucleotide sequence: TGCAGTGCTAGTAGGCAGGGGGCTTGGGAGACCCAGTACTTC. Translating it yields CSASRQGAWETQYF.